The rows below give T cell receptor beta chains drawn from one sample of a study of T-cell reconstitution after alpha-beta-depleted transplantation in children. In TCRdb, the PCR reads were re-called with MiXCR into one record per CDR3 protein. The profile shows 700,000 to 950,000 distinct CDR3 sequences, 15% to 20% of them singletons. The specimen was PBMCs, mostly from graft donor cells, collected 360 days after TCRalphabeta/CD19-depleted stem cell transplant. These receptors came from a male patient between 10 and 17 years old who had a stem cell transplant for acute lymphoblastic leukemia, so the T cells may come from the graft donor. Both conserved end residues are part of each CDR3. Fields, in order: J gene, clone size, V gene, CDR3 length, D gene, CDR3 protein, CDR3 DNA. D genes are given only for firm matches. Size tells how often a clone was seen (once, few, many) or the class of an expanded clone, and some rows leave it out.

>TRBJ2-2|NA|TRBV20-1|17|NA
CSARDRDEGLFAGELFF
TGCAGTGCTAGAGATAGGGATGAGGGATTATTCGCAGGGGAGCTGTTTTTT
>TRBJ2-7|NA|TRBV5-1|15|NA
CASSFYSGEAYEQYF
TGCGCCAGCAGCTTTTATAGCGGCGAGGCCTACGAGCAGTACTTC
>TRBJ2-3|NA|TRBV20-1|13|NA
CSASLGTSDTQYF
TGCAGTGCTAGCCTTGGAACGTCAGATACGCAGTATTTT
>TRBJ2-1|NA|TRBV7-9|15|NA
CASSLMVSRSNEQFF
TGTGCCAGCAGCTTAATGGTCAGTAGGAGCAATGAGCAGTTCTTC
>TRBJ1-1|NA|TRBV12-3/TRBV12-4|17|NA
CASSFGPGQGKNTEAFF
TGTGCCAGCAGTTTTGGCCCCGGCCAGGGGAAGAACACTGAAGCTTTCTTT
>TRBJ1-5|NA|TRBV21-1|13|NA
CASGVGEGQPQHF
TGTGCCAGCGGCGTGGGGGAAGGACAGCCCCAGCATTTT
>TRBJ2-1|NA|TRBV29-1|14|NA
CSSEGSARSNEQFF
TGCAGCTCGGAAGGGAGCGCCAGAAGCAATGAGCAGTTCTTC
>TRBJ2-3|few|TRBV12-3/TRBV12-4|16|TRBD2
CASRRSGRFYHDTQYF
TGTGCCAGCAGGAGGAGCGGGAGGTTCTACCATGATACGCAGTATTTT
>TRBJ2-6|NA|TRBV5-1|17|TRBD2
CASSSLAAISGANVLTF
TGCGCCAGCAGCTCACTAGCGGCAATCTCTGGGGCCAACGTCCTGACTTTC
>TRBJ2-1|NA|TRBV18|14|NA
CASSTTGLGNEQFF
TGTGCCAGCTCAACCACAGGGCTGGGAAATGAGCAGTTCTTC
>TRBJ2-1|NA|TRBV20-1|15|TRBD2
CSARAGESSYNEQFF
TGCAGTGCTCGAGCGGGAGAGAGCTCCTACAATGAGCAGTTCTTC
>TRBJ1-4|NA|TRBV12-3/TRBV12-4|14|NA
CASTRQSEGEKLFF
TGTGCCAGTACGAGACAGTCCGAAGGAGAAAAACTGTTTTTT
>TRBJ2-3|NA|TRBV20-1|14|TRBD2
CSATLAGGPSAQYF
TGCAGTGCTACCCTAGCGGGAGGGCCGTCTGCGCAGTATTTT
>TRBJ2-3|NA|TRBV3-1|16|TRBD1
CASSHARDSNTDTQYF
TGTGCCAGCAGCCACGCCCGGGACAGCAACACAGATACGCAGTATTTT
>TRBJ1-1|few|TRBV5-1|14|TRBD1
CASSFTGDEDEAFF
TGCGCCAGCAGCTTCACAGGGGACGAGGATGAAGCTTTCTTT
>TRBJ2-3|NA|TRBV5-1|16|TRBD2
CASSLVSGIGTDTQYF
TGCGCCAGCAGCTTGGTTAGCGGGATAGGCACAGATACGCAGTATTTT
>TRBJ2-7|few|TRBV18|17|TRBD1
CASSILRDSPSAYEQYF
TGTGCCAGCTCAATTCTGAGGGACAGCCCTTCCGCCTACGAGCAGTACTTC
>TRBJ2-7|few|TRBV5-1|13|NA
CASSLVLVDEQYF
TGCGCCAGCAGCTTGGTTCTAGTGGACGAGCAGTACTTC
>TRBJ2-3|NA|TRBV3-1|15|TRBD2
CAICRAGSDTDTQYF
TGTGCCATCTGCCGAGCGGGGAGTGACACAGATACGCAGTATTTT
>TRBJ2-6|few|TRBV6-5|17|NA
CASSYSGADSGANVLTF
TGTGCCAGCAGTTACTCGGGGGCGGACTCTGGGGCCAACGTCCTGACTTTC
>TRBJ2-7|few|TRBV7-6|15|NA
CASSPVGTPSYEQYF
TGTGCCAGCAGCCCCGTGGGGACCCCCTCCTACGAGCAGTACTTC
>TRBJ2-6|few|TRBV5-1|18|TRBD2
CASSLSSGRGSGANVLTF
TGCGCCAGCAGCTTGTCTAGCGGGAGAGGCTCTGGGGCCAACGTCCTGACTTTC
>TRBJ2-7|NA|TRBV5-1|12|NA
CASSLDLPEQYF
TGCGCCAGCAGCTTGGACCTTCCGGAGCAGTACTTC
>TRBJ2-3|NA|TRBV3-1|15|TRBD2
CASSQGGRVTDTQYF
TGTGCCAGCAGCCAAGGCGGGAGGGTCACAGATACGCAGTATTTT
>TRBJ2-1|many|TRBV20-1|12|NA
CSARPSYNEQFF
TGCAGTGCTAGACCTAGCTACAATGAGCAGTTCTTC
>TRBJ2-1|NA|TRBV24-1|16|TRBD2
CATSDQSGSAKNEQFF
TGTGCCACCAGTGACCAAAGCGGGAGTGCGAAAAATGAGCAGTTCTTC
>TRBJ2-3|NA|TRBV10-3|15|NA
CAISDKGLTTDTQYF
TGTGCCATCAGTGATAAGGGACTCACCACAGATACGCAGTATTTT
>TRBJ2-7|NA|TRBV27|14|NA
CASSLLGSRYEQYF
TGTGCCAGCAGTTTATTAGGCAGCAGATACGAGCAGTACTTC
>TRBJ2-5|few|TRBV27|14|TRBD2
CASRSGTLHPTQYF
TGTGCCAGCCGTAGCGGGACGCTGCATCCGACCCAGTACTTC
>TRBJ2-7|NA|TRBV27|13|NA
CASSLRGKREQYF
TGTGCCAGCAGTTTAAGGGGTAAGCGCGAGCAGTACTTC
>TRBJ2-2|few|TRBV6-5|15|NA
CASSYPGVETGELFF
TGTGCCAGCAGTTACCCGGGAGTGGAAACCGGGGAGCTGTTTTTT
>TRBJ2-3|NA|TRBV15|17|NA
CATSRDPVGTFTDTQYF
TGTGCCACCAGCAGAGATCCCGTCGGGACCTTCACAGATACGCAGTATTTT
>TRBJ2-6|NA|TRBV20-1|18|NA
CSARGGRVLASGANVLTF
TGCAGTGCTAGGGGAGGAAGGGTATTGGCCTCTGGGGCCAACGTCCTGACTTTC
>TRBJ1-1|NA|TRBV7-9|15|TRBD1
CASGTSQGKVVGAFF
TGTGCCAGCGGGACTTCACAGGGGAAGGTAGTTGGAGCTTTCTTT
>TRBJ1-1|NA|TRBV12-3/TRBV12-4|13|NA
CASSFDSYTEAFF
TGTGCCAGCAGCTTCGACAGTTACACTGAAGCTTTCTTT
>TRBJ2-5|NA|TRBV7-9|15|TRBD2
CASSLVREGLETQYF
TGTGCCAGCAGCTTAGTACGGGAGGGCCTGGAGACCCAGTACTTC
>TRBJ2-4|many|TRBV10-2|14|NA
CASSVGLAKNIQYF
TGCGCCAGCAGTGTGGGGCTAGCCAAAAACATTCAGTACTTC
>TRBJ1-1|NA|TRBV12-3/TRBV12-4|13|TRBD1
CASSLWTGAEAFF
TGTGCCAGCAGTTTATGGACAGGGGCTGAAGCTTTCTTT
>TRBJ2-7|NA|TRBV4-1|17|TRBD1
CASSVRFRGSPTYEQYF
TGCGCCAGCAGCGTCCGGTTCAGGGGGAGCCCTACCTACGAGCAGTACTTC
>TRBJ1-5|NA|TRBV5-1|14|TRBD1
CASSLTGASQPQHF
TGCGCCAGCAGCTTGACAGGGGCCTCTCAGCCCCAGCATTTT